The T cell receptor beta chain described here comes from a study of type 1 regulatory T cells. For the study at large: An in vitro protocol generated T-allo10, a Tr1-enriched, alloantigen-specific CD4 T cell product.

TCRdb fed the reads into MiXCR, producing one record per CDR3 protein. The repertoire has some 100,000 distinct CDR3 sequences, roughly 28% of them found once; the top ten carry roughly 2.4%. The CDR3 contains 12 residues. The V and J ends lost 11 bases and 2 bases respectively, with 9 bases between them. Per the germline V gene, CDR1 is MNHEY and CDR2 is SVGEGT. Material for sequencing was CD4+ T cells, either the whole sample or a sorted fraction (not recorded which). The chain couples TRBV6-2 or TRBV6-3 to TRBJ2-2; no clear D. The receptor's source is a human donor in good health. The DNA for the CDR3 is TGTGCCGTCCATGCCAACACCGGGGAGCTGTTTTTT. Amino acids: CAVHANTGELFF.